The present T cell receptor beta chain was sequenced within a study of cytomegalovirus exposure and HLA in healthy donors. Study-level information: HLA-typed donors were the source of about 85 million unique TCRs, which an early data release held. Study-wide findings and caveats: The majority of TCR sequences were rare, yet some public TCRs appeared in many donors. 164 TCR beta chains were listed as cytomegalovirus-associated. Segments of the TCR beta V type were, in most cases, productive about 87% or about 30% of the time in an earlier analysis.

The PCR made use of 60 Vbeta and 13 Jbeta primers. Sequencing used immunoSEQ multiplex PCR; TCRdb keeps in-frame clones, though not all of them. The sample lists about 200,000 clones; 80% to 85% were seen once. Comment on this clone: Antigen specificity is unknown.

The CDR3 runs 14 residues. Trimming pared 3 bases from V and 7 bases from J, leaving 19 bases between. Germline-derived CDR1 and CDR2 are GTSNPN and SVGIG (reference sequence). The sample consisted of PBMCs. The TCR sequence derives from a woman in her thirties or forties in good health and CMV-seronegative. This sequence joins TRBV30 and TRBJ2-7, with unresolved D. The CDR3 here is CAWRIKEVAREQYF. In nucleotides, the CDR3 is TGTGCCTGGAGGATCAAAGAGGTCGCGCGGGAGCAGTACTTC.